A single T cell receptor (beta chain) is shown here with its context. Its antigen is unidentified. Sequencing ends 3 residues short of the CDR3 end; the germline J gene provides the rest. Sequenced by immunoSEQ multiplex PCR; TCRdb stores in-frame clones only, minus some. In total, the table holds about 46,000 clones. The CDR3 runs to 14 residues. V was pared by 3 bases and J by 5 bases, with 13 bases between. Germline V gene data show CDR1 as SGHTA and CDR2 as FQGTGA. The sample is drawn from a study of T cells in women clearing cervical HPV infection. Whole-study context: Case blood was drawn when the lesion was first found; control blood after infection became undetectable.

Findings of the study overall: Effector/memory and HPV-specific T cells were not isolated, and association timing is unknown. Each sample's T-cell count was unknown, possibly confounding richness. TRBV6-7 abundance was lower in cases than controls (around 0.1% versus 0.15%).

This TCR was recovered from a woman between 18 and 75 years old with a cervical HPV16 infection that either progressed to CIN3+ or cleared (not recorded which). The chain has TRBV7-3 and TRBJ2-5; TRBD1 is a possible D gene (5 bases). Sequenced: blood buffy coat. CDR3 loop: CASSFSPRAETQYF. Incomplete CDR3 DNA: TGTGCCAGCAGCTTCTCCCCCAGGGCGGAGACC.